This TCR beta chain was identified in a study of blood T cell repertoires in COVID-19. On the study more broadly: Both acute and convalescent COVID-19 samples were obtained from the United States, Italy and Spain. T cells, B-cell-depleted T cells, or PBMCs supplied cDNA or gDNA.

Enrolled during active infection, Seattle patients were then followed longitudinally. The germline gives CDR1 SNHLY, CDR2 FYNNEI. The CDR3 has 19 residues. Trimming shortened V by 1 base and J by 3 bases, and 24 bases separated the two germline ends. How the authors handled the data: Amplification of reference gene primers provided the estimated nucleated cell counts. Using immunoSEQ multiplex PCR, the repertoire was profiled, and TCRdb retains in-frame clones only, with some absent. V and J calls and clone size are those listed in that table; D and trimming were worked out from the DNA. This sample has 250,000 to 300,000 clones, with around nine tenths found just once.

Sequenced sample: peripheral blood. The sequence was collected from a woman aged 25 to 45 with COVID-19, enrolled during active disease. This sequence joins TRBV2 and TRBJ1-1; D may be TRBD1 (5 bases). The CDR3 here is CASSEELETGVGSDTEAFF. As DNA, the CDR3 is TGTGCCAGCAGTGAAGAATTAGAGACGGGGGTTGGTTCGGACACTGAAGCTTTCTTT.